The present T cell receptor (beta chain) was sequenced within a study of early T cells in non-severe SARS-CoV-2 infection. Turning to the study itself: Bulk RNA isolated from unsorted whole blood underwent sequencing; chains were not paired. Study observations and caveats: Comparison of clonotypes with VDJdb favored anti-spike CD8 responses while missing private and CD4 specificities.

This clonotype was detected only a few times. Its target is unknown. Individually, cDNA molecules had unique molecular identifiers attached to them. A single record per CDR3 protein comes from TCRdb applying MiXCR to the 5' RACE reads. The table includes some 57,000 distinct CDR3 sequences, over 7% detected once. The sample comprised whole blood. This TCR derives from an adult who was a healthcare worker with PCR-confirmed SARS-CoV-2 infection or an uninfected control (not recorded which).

The CDR3 protein is CASRIDTGELFF. The CDR3 DNA reads TGTGCCAGCAGAATTGACACCGGGGAGCTGTTTTTT. This chain uses TRBV12-3 or TRBV12-4 with TRBJ2-2, with no clear D. V was cut by 6 bases and J by 3 bases, with 5 bases left in between. There are 12 residues in the CDR3.